This T cell receptor (beta chain) was sequenced for a study of blood T cells in healthy people across ages. In the case of this clonotype: Antigen specificity is unknown.

Using a J-beta primer mix together with a sample-barcoded 5' primer, a second PCR was run for about 6 to 12 cycles. A template-switch adaptor containing 12 random nucleotides labeled each cDNA molecule. Each sample provided no less than 2.5 million CDR3-containing paired-end reads. TCRdb re-called the 5' RACE reads through MiXCR, storing one row per CDR3 protein. The sample consists of 1.5 million to 1.9 million distinct CDR3 sequences, around 40% of them appearing once. Study findings and constraints: Strongly correlated with naive T cell percentage was TCR beta diversity.

The study recruited healthy Caucasian donors from Russia who were aged about 6 to 95. Germline lookup yields CDR1 MGHRA and CDR2 YSYEKL. This CDR3 contains 16 residues. V lost 3 bases to trimming and J lost 4 bases; unmatched junction nucleotides: 8. This chain joins TRBV4-1 and TRBJ1-2; 10 nucleotides match TRBD1. This receptor was taken from a woman between 18 and 30 years old in good health. The source material was blood. CDR3 bases: TGCGCCAGCAGCCATTCGTCGGACAGGGGGATCTATGGCTACACCTTC. Protein product: CASSHSSDRGIYGYTF.